Below, 14 T cell receptor beta chains from the same sample are listed, as sequenced in a study of beta chain features in type 1 diabetes. Overall study results and limits: A moderate, significant TCRB CDR3 shortening appeared in type 1 diabetes across four CD4+ subsets.

For these TCRs, the target antigens are not known. The sequenced template was cDNA made from the entire isolated RNA. The data were produced by immunoSEQ multiplex PCR, yet TCRdb's version contains in-frame clones alone and is incomplete. The data show hundreds of thousands of clones, roughly 13% seen once. The sequenced sample was naive CD4+ T cells from blood. All receptors come from a man younger than 35 with type 1 diabetes.

The chain carries TRBV15 and TRBJ1-5; a possible D gene is TRBD1 (6 bases). Trimming removed 5 bases from V and 7 bases from J, with 18 bases in between. Germline loops: CDR1 LNHNV, CDR2 YYDKDF (reference sequence). CDR3 length: 15 residues. The CDR3 bases are TGTGCCACCAGCTTAGGGACATCACAAGGGCAGCCCCAGCATTTT. Its protein is CATSLGTSQGQPQHF.

This clone was detected a few times. This chain uses TRBV6-5 with TRBJ2-5; 9 bases agree with TRBD1. CDR1 is MNHEY and CDR2 is SVGAGI in the germline V gene. V lost 6 bases and J lost 4; bases outside the gene matches: 9. This CDR3 contains 15 residues. The CDR3 protein is CASRSPGQGVETQYF. As DNA, the CDR3 is TGTGCCAGCAGATCCCCGGGACAGGGAGTAGAGACCCAGTACTTC.

This clone was seen a few times. The CDR3 is CASGVVDRPYNEQFF. DNA of the CDR3: TGTGCCAGCGGAGTGGTGGATCGGCCCTACAATGAGCAGTTCTTC. This rearrangement joins TRBV25-1 to TRBJ2-1; D call uncertain. V was pared by 8 bases and J by 2 bases, with 16 bases between. From germline, CDR1 is MGHDK and CDR2 SYGVNS. The CDR3 extends over 15 amino acids.

This clone was observed a few times. In the same sample, other DNA sequences code for this CDR3. This chain uses TRBV7-2 with TRBJ2-5, with D hard to call. V gave up 4 bases and J gave up 2 bases, with 2 bases separating them. CDR1 and CDR2 (germline): SGHTA, FQGNSA. This CDR3 has 11 residues. The CDR3 region is CASSSQETQYF. The CDR3 DNA reads TGTGCCAGCAGCTCACAAGAGACCCAGTACTTC.

The sample holds a few counts of this clone. The chain couples TRBV28 to TRBJ2-7; 7 bases are shared with TRBD1. Trimming removed 3 bases from V and 5 bases from J; junction bases left unmatched: 7. There are 14 residues in the CDR3. Germline-derived CDR1 and CDR2 are MDHEN and SYDVKM. CDR3 DNA: TGTGCCAGCAGTTTGTCACAGGGGAATGACGAGCAGTACTTC. Protein: CASSLSQGNDEQYF.

Only one count was recorded for this clone. This chain connects TRBV4-1 to TRBJ1-6; possibly TRBD1 for D (6 bases). The CDR3 length is 14 residues. The germline V gene has CDR1 MGHRA and CDR2 YSYEKL. V was trimmed by 2 bases and J by 14 bases, leaving 16 bases between them. Written as DNA, the CDR3 is TGCGCCAGCAGCCAACCGACAGGCCCCCAGGCCCTCCACTTT. This encodes CASSQPTGPQALHF.

This clone was picked up a small number of times. The J gene is TRBJ2-3, the V gene TRBV14; D not resolved. The CDR3 has 13 amino acids. Trimming took 1 base from V and 6 from J, leaving 8 bases between them. CDR1 is SGHDN and CDR2 is FVKESK in the germline V gene. This chain's CDR3 is CASSQVRGDTQYF. The CDR3 DNA reads TGTGCCAGCAGCCAAGTCCGCGGTGATACGCAGTATTTT. The full variable domain, in which reference TRBV14 and TRBJ2-3 provide the parts outside the CDR3, is EAGVTQFPSHSVIEKGQTVTLRCDPISGHDNLYWYRRVMGKEIKFLLHFVKESKQDESGMPNNRFLAERTGGTYSTLKVQPAELEDSGVYFCASSQVRGDTQYFGPGTRLTVL.

The J gene is TRBJ2-5, the V gene TRBV5-6, with no clear D. CDR3 length equals 15 residues. The germline CDR1 and CDR2 sequences are SGHDT and YYEEEE. Trimming removed 1 base from V and 1 base from J, with 11 bases in between. CDR3 coding DNA: TGTGCCAGCAGCTTGTTGGCAGCATTCCAAGAGACCCAGTACTTC. Translating gives CASSLLAAFQETQYF. Full variable domain (missing parts from reference TRBV5-6 and TRBJ2-5): DAGVTQSPTHLIKTRGQQVTLRCSPKSGHDTVSWYQQALGQGPQFIFQYYEEEERQRGNFPDRFSGHQFPNYSSELNVNALLLGDSALYLCASSLLAAFQETQYFGPGTRLLVL.

V is TRBV30 and J is TRBJ2-3; D gene unclear. CDR3 size: 12 residues. Per germline, CDR1 GTSNPN and CDR2 SVGIG (reference sequence). Trimming stripped 2 bases from V and 6 bases from J, with 9 bases between. The CDR3: CAWSLRMDTQYF. CDR3 coding DNA: TGTGCCTGGAGTTTGCGAATGGATACGCAGTATTTT.

This clone turned up a few times. The chain combines TRBV30 with TRBJ1-1; the D is unclear. Trimming took 0 bases from V and 5 from J, leaving 13 bases between them. CDR1 is GTSNPN, CDR2 SVGIG, per germline (reference sequence). The CDR3 length is 14 residues. In nucleotides, the CDR3 is TGTGCCTGGAGTGTACTGGCGGGGATGACTGAAGCTTTCTTT. This encodes CAWSVLAGMTEAFF.

This clone was counted between two and nine times. The chain uses TRBV5-4 and TRBJ2-5; D gene ambiguous. CDR3 length: 15 amino acids. The V and J ends lost 4 bases and 3 bases respectively, with 16 bases between them. The V gene's germline CDR1 is SGHNT and CDR2 YYREEE (reference sequence). This CDR3 is CASSLDAGREETQYF. Here the CDR3 DNA reads TGTGCCAGCAGCCTCGATGCTGGGCGAGAAGAGACCCAGTACTTC.

This clone was seen more than once but under ten times. In nucleotides, the CDR3 is TGTGCCATCAGTGAGGCCCAGGGTTCAGATACGCAGTATTTT. Its translation is CAISEAQGSDTQYF. J is TRBJ2-3 and V is TRBV10-3, with a tentative D call TRBD1 (5 bases). Trimming shortened V by 2 bases and J by 4 bases, and 10 bases separated the two germline ends. Germline V gives CDR1 ENHRY, CDR2 SYGVKD. CDR3 size: 14 residues.

This clone was detected only a few times. The chain is built from TRBV5-4 and TRBJ1-1; no definite D call. V was cut by 0 bases and J by 4 bases, with 13 bases left in between. The CDR3 consists of 15 residues. Germline assignment: CDR1 SGHNT and CDR2 YYREEE (reference sequence). CDR3 amino acids: CASSLVGQAPTEAFF. DNA of the CDR3: TGTGCCAGCAGCTTGGTTGGTCAGGCTCCCACTGAAGCTTTCTTT.

This chain connects TRBV11-2 to TRBJ2-7; the D gene could be TRBD1 or TRBD2 (5 bases each). Germline-derived CDR1 and CDR2 are SGHAT and FQNNGV. The CDR3 is 14 residues long. Trimming left V 5 bases short and J 2 bases short, with 13 bases between. CDR3 sequence (DNA): TGTGCCAGCAGCGTCGGGACGGTTACCTACGAGCAGTACTTC. It specifies CASSVGTVTYEQYF.